This T cell receptor (beta chain) was captured in a study of T cell changes during pregnancy in multiple sclerosis. Clones were read by immunoSEQ multiplex PCR, and TCRdb kept only the in-frame ones, dropping some. Altogether about 100,000 clones are present, about 90% being singletons, with the ten largest covering more than 1.5%. CDR1 and CDR2 (germline): KGHSH, LQKENI. The CDR3 is 16 residues long. Losses at the gene ends were 6 bases for V and 2 bases for J; bases not matched to a gene: 5. The V gene is TRBV18, the J gene TRBJ2-3, with 13 positions matching TRBD2. The receptor's source is a female donor with multiple sclerosis, enrolled in a pregnancy study. This material consisted of peripheral blood, taken after pregnancy. Written as DNA, the CDR3 is TGTGCCAGCTCCTGGACTAGCGGGGGCGACACAGATACGCAGTATTTT. Its protein product is CASSWTSGGDTDTQYF.